The 9 T cell receptor beta chains reported below all come from one sample, sequenced in a study of T cell responses to AZD1222 COVID-19 vaccine. Sequencing was performed with immunoSEQ multiplex PCR; in TCRdb, only in-frame clones are kept and a portion is missing. The sample consists of approximately 150,000 clones, more than 70% of them appearing once. Sample: peripheral blood, taken 28 days after the second AZD1222 dose. The receptors originated from an adult who received the AZD1222 COVID-19 vaccine.

The chain recombines TRBV6-5 with TRBJ1-1; no clear D. V was pared by 2 bases and J by 3 bases, with 13 bases between. Germline lookup yields CDR1 MNHEY and CDR2 SVGAGI. The CDR3 extends over 15 amino acids. The CDR3 protein is CASSYGTPWDTEAFF. The CDR3 coding sequence is TGTGCCAGCAGTTACGGAACACCATGGGACACTGAAGCTTTCTTT.

The chain is built from TRBV5-4 and TRBJ1-6, with 7 bases lining up with TRBD1. The germline V gene encodes CDR1 SGHNT and CDR2 YYREEE (reference sequence). CDR3 length: 15 residues. Trimming removed 0 bases from V and 5 bases from J; junction bases left unmatched: 2. The CDR3 sequence is CASSLGGQNNSPLHF. The CDR3 DNA reads as TGTGCCAGCAGCTTGGGGGGACAGAATAATTCACCCCTCCACTTT.

This chain uses TRBV11-1 with TRBJ2-2; D possibly corresponds to TRBD1 (5 bases). The V gene lost 5 bases and the J gene lost 5 bases, with 12 bases spanning the gap. CDR3 length: 14 amino acids. Germline CDR1 reads SGHAT; CDR2 reads FQDESV (reference sequence). This CDR3 reads CASSLRAGTGELFF. CDR3 in DNA: TGTGCCAGCAGCCTGAGAGCAGGGACCGGGGAGCTGTTTTTT.

The chain employs TRBV10-3 and TRBJ1-2; TRBD1 matches 7 bases. CDR1 is ENHRY and CDR2 is SYGVKD in the germline V gene. The V segment lost 10 bases and the J segment 3 bases; nucleotides outside the gene matches: 14. The CDR3 is 15 residues long. CDR3 amino acids: CATKTGPLTDYGYTF. CDR3 bases: TGTGCCACAAAGACAGGGCCACTGACCGACTATGGCTACACCTTC.

In DNA, the CDR3 is TGTGCCAGCACCGCCGACAGGAACTACAATGAGCAGTTCTTC. Encoded protein: CASTADRNYNEQFF. This chain connects TRBV28 to TRBJ2-1; tentative D call: TRBD1 (6 bases). V shed 7 bases and J shed 3 bases, with 13 bases lying between them. Germline CDR1 and CDR2: MDHEN and SYDVKM. This CDR3 has 14 residues.

The chain links TRBV5-4 to TRBJ1-2; TRBD1 matches at 7 bases. The V gene end was trimmed by 5 bases and the J gene end by 2 bases; junction bases not matched to a gene: 3. The germline gives CDR1 SGHNT, CDR2 YYREEE (reference sequence). This CDR3 is 13 amino acids long. CDR3 protein: CASSSQGNYGYTF. The CDR3 DNA reads as TGTGCCAGCAGTTCACAGGGGAACTATGGCTACACCTTC.

The chain employs TRBV28 and TRBJ1-2; D uncertain. Trimming took off 3 bases at V and 8 bases at J, with 22 bases between the two ends. Per the germline V gene, CDR1 is MDHEN and CDR2 is SYDVKM. The CDR3 sequence is 16 residues long. The CDR3 bases are TGTGCCAGCAGTTTTAGTATCGCAGCCCTGGTCGGAGGCTACACCTTC. As protein: CASSFSIAALVGGYTF.

The V call is TRBV10-3, the J call TRBJ2-1; 11 nucleotides line up with TRBD2. The CDR3 runs 17 residues. Trimming cost V 3 bases and J 7 bases; bases outside gene matches: 11. From germline, CDR1 is ENHRY and CDR2 SYGVKD. The DNA of the CDR3 is TGTGCCATCAGTGATTTGCTTCTTAGCGGGAGGGCAAATGAGCAGTTCTTC. It codes for CAISDLLLSGRANEQFF.

The V call is TRBV6-1, the J call TRBJ2-5, with 10 bases that match TRBD2. Germline loops: CDR1 MNHNS, CDR2 SASEGT. With V trimmed by 2 bases and J by 9 bases, 9 bases remained unmatched. This CDR3 spans 15 amino acids. CDR3 amino acids: CASSESRLAGASQYF. CDR3 in DNA: TGTGCCAGCAGTGAATCGAGGCTAGCGGGAGCGTCCCAGTACTTC.